This entry lists 18 T cell receptor beta chains sequenced from one sample in a study of blood T cell repertoires in COVID-19. Some clones are missing from TCRdb's copy, which holds only in-frame ones; the method was immunoSEQ multiplex PCR. The data contain fewer than 350,000 clones, about 86% of them seen just once; the ten biggest clones take up approximately 12%. Sequenced material: peripheral blood. These TCRs come from a woman in her twenties or thirties with COVID-19, enrolled during active disease.

The table lists this clone with a few counts. V gene TRBV5-4 combines with J gene TRBJ2-1; D is possibly TRBD2 (6 bases). The CDR3 has 14 residues. The ends were cut back, 4 bases at V and 7 bases at J, with 15 bases in the middle. CDR1 is SGHNT, CDR2 YYREEE, per germline (reference sequence). CDR3 amino acids: CASSARGGKNEQFF. CDR3 DNA sequence: TGTGCCAGCAGCGCGCGGGGCGGGAAAAATGAGCAGTTCTTC.

The chain combines TRBV28 with TRBJ2-5, with D hard to call. The ends were cut back, 4 bases at V and 5 bases at J, with 14 bases in the middle. Germline V gene data show CDR1 as MDHEN and CDR2 as SYDVKM. The CDR3 consists of 14 residues. CDR3 in DNA: TGTGCCAGCAGTTCGCTTCAGGCTCGGGAGACCCAGTACTTC. It yields the protein CASSSLQARETQYF.

The chain combines TRBV9 with TRBJ1-1; D ambiguous. V dropped 0 bases and J dropped 6 bases, with 12 bases sitting between them. Germline V gives CDR1 SGDLS, CDR2 YYNGEE. The CDR3 is 14 amino acids. CDR3 sequence reads: CASSVAARGPEAFF. CDR3 DNA: TGTGCCAGCAGCGTAGCTGCGCGAGGCCCTGAAGCTTTCTTT.

The chain is built from TRBV5-1 and TRBJ1-2; D is ambiguous. Germline CDR1 is SGHRS and CDR2 is YFSETQ. The CDR3 runs to 13 residues. Trimming left V 3 bases short and J 0 bases short, with 6 bases between. CDR3 sequence: CASSSRSNYGYTF. The CDR3 nucleotides are TGCGCCAGCAGCTCCAGATCTAACTATGGCTACACCTTC.

This chain uses TRBV28 with TRBJ2-7; possibly TRBD2 for D (5 bases). CDR3 length equals 20 residues. Germline lookup yields CDR1 MDHEN and CDR2 SYDVKM. Trimming removed 2 bases from V and 0 bases from J, with 26 bases in between. The CDR3 sequence is CASSLETVPAGPTSSYEQYF. The CDR3, as DNA: TGTGCCAGCAGTTTAGAGACGGTCCCGGCGGGTCCGACCAGCTCCTACGAGCAGTACTTC.

V is TRBV6-5 and J is TRBJ2-2; TRBD1 matches at 10 bases. Per the germline V gene, CDR1 is MNHEY and CDR2 is SVGAGI. V lost 4 bases and J lost 3; bases outside the gene matches: 5. The CDR3 runs to 16 residues. CDR3 coding DNA: TGTGCCAGCAGTTTCGGACAGGGGGTGGACACCGGGGAGCTGTTTTTT. It codes for CASSFGQGVDTGELFF.

The rearrangement joins TRBV7-8 to TRBJ1-2; TRBD1 matches 8 bases. The J segment lost 2 bases and the V segment lost 0 bases, leaving 5 bases of the junction unmatched. The CDR3 has 16 residues. The germline V gene encodes CDR1 SGHVS and CDR2 FQNEAQ. The CDR3 is CASSLAPGGSNYGYTF. In DNA form, the CDR3 reads TGTGCCAGCAGCTTAGCACCAGGGGGCTCGAACTATGGCTACACCTTC.

The chain is built from TRBV19 and TRBJ2-7; 8 bases agree with TRBD1. Germline assignment: CDR1 LNHDA and CDR2 SQIVND (reference sequence). This CDR3 region has 14 residues. Trimming removed 3 bases from V and 6 bases from J; junction bases left unmatched: 7. As DNA, the CDR3 is TGTGCCAGTAGTATGGGGGGACAGGTATCCGAGCAGTACTTC. Translated: CASSMGGQVSEQYF.

The chain combines TRBV3-1 (or the pseudogene TRBV3-2) with TRBJ1-5; D gene unclear. The CDR3 covers 17 residues. CDR1 is LGHDT, CDR2 YNNKEL, per germline (reference sequence). Trimming removed 1 base at V and 3 bases at J, with 16 bases between. CDR3 sequence: CASSQVSGGRNNQPQHF. In DNA form, the CDR3 reads TGTGCCAGCAGCCAAGTTTCCGGAGGGAGGAACAATCAGCCCCAGCATTTT.

CDR3 in amino acids: CASSLVGSGNTGELFF. The CDR3 nucleotides read TGCGCCAGCAGCTTGGTTGGGTCAGGGAACACCGGGGAGCTGTTTTTT. The chain carries TRBV5-1 and TRBJ2-2; D remains unclear. The CDR3 spans 16 residues. Germline V lookup: CDR1 SGHRS, CDR2 YFSETQ. Trimming removed 0 bases at V and 1 base at J, with 10 bases between.

The chain joins TRBV6-2 or TRBV6-3 to TRBJ1-2, with 7 bases aligning to TRBD1. The CDR3 runs to 15 residues. The germline CDR1 and CDR2 sequences are MNHEY and SVGEGT. The ends lost 6 bases at V and 7 bases at J; junction bases unmatched: 14. Written as DNA, the CDR3 is TGTGCCAGCAGCAAGGCCGGGACAGCCCTTCTTGGCTACACCTTC. It translates to CASSKAGTALLGYTF.

This chain joins TRBV4-1 and TRBJ2-1; D is uncertain. Germline-derived CDR1 and CDR2 are MGHRA and YSYEKL. There are 14 residues in the CDR3. V dropped 4 bases and J dropped 10 bases, with 17 bases sitting between them. DNA of the CDR3: TGCGCCAGCAGCCCTCAAATAGGAGAAAGCGAGCAGTTCTTC. It yields the protein CASSPQIGESEQFF.

The gene calls are TRBV18 and TRBJ2-2; 8 bases are a match to TRBD1. This CDR3 contains 14 residues. Per the germline V gene, CDR1 is KGHSH and CDR2 is LQKENI. Trimming at V came to 4 bases and at J to 7 bases, leaving 5 bases not matched to a gene. CDR3 sequence reads: CASSQDREVGELFF. CDR3 coding DNA: TGTGCCAGCTCACAGGACAGGGAAGTCGGGGAGCTGTTTTTT.

The chain has TRBV19 and TRBJ2-2; 9 nucleotides align to TRBD1. Trimming at V came to 4 bases and at J to 3 bases, leaving 3 bases not matched to a gene. Germline V lookup: CDR1 LNHDA, CDR2 SQIVND (reference sequence). The CDR3 runs 15 residues. The CDR3 spells CASSTGTGHTGELFF. CDR3 DNA: TGTGCCAGTAGTACCGGGACAGGGCACACCGGGGAGCTGTTTTTT.

The chain uses TRBV7-9 and TRBJ2-7, with D possibly being TRBD1 (5 bases). Trimming took 2 bases from V and 4 from J, leaving 9 bases between them. Germline V gene sequence: CDR1 SEHNR, CDR2 FQNEAQ (reference sequence). The CDR3 contains 13 residues. In DNA, the CDR3 is TGTGCCAGCAGCTTACCCCAGGGTTACGAGCAGTACTTC. Its protein product is CASSLPQGYEQYF. The entire variable domain, with the rest obtained from reference TRBV7-9 and TRBJ2-7, is as follows: DTGVSQNPRHKITKRGQNVTFRCDPISEHNRLYWYRQTLGQGPEFLTYFQNEAQLEKSRLLSDRFSAERPKGSFSTLEIQRTEQGDSAMYLCASSLPQGYEQYFGPGTRLTVT.

This chain uses TRBV27 with TRBJ1-2, with D perhaps matching TRBD1 (6 bases). The CDR3 extends over 16 amino acids. Trimming left V 8 bases short and J 7 bases short, with 26 bases between. Germline V lookup: CDR1 MNHEY, CDR2 SMNVEV (reference sequence). The CDR3: CASGDIRGRIFSGYTF. The CDR3 DNA reads as TGTGCCAGCGGTGACATCAGGGGACGCATCTTCTCTGGCTACACCTTC.

This clone was counted a few times. The chain links TRBV19 to TRBJ1-4; the D is unclear. Looked up from germline, CDR1 is LNHDA and CDR2 is SQIVND (reference sequence). This CDR3 has 16 residues. Trimming removed 6 bases from V and 6 bases from J, with 20 bases in between. The CDR3 spells CASRTAETLSDEKLFF. The CDR3 DNA sequence: TGTGCCAGTAGAACCGCCGAGACTTTGAGTGATGAAAAACTGTTTTTT.

The J gene is TRBJ1-1, the V gene TRBV2; D is perhaps TRBD1 (5 bases). The CDR3 contains 13 residues. The V end lost 7 bases, the J end lost 2 bases, and 11 bases lay between the germline ends. Germline V gene sequence: CDR1 SNHLY, CDR2 FYNNEI. CDR3 sequence (DNA): TGTGCCAGCAAAACACAGGTAAACACTGAAGCTTTCTTT. It codes for CASKTQVNTEAFF.